This TCR beta chain was observed in a study of response to subunit inactivated influenza vaccine (dated by TCRdb to the late 2010s). Study-level background: The study used deep quantitative T cell receptor repertoire profiling to track responses to a trivalent subunit inactivated influenza vaccine.

V gives up 4 bases and J gives up 6 bases, and the segment between their germline ends measures 18 bases. The CDR3 contains 16 residues, cysteine and phenylalanine counted. The entry retains the CDR3 DNA only, 48 bases that are in frame from base 1. This clonotype has only a few counts. Its antigen remains unidentified. Per-nucleotide qualities are absent, and no much larger clonotype sits a single base away. What the research found in general, with its limitations: According to the authors, only a limited number of new T cells may be recruited by each seasonal influenza vaccination.

The library was generated by RT-PCR. This sample was sequenced with an Illumina HiSeq 2500. TCRdb took the public reads, trimmed them with fastp at Q25, ran MiXCR for clone calling and kept in-frame beta chains. Rows merge per CDR3 protein into single entries with the most common DNA and genes. For this sample the table gives fewer than 200,000 distinct CDR3 sequences, of which approximately 9.2% were detected only once. In total, the top ten clones hold 11% of the sample. Recombination joined TRBV12-3 or TRBV12-4 with TRBJ2-2; no D gene can be assigned with confidence. This clonotype was sampled from a man aged 50 or older who received an inactivated influenza vaccine. Donor details come from another sample of the same person, matched by shared clones. This material consisted of non-naive T cells sorted from PBMCs, taken on the day of vaccination. Reading the label with the study, this specimen's cell subset or site is: memory T cell fraction. The bases read TGTGCCAGCAGTTCCTTGGCGGCAGTAGGTTCCGGGGAGCTGTTTTTT. This translates into CASSSLAAVGSGELFF.